Only a few counts were recorded for the clone carrying this TCR beta chain. Antigen unknown. Authors of the study amplified TCR beta CDR3 regions from RNA transcripts. The HTBI primer set drove a first-round RT-PCR of the TCR CDR3. TCRdb ran MiXCR on the multiplex PCR reads and lists one entry per CDR3 protein. The sample gives roughly 700,000 distinct CDR3 sequences, approximately 40% of which show up once; roughly 30% is in the top ten. This sample stems from a study of T cells in Graves' hyperthyroidism and ophthalmopathy. Broader study findings: Most clonotypes expanded in the thyroid (above 0.001) were also present in blood. Ophthalmopathy and stable hyperthyroidism were told apart by a 13 V-J model.

Over 18 months, lack of ophthalmopathy progression marked Graves' hyperthyroidism as stable. With a duration under 2 months, the hyperthyroidism was newly diagnosed in patients aged 18 to 65. Sample: blood. This TCR was sampled from a woman aged 40-49 years with Graves' hyperthyroidism.

The CDR3 is CASSPGGSDTTYEQYF. DNA for the CDR3: TGTGCCAGCAGTCCGGGGGGTAGCGACACTACCTACGAGCAGTACTTC. The chain recombines TRBV7-2 with TRBJ2-7, with TRBD2 matching over 7 bases. The CDR3 sequence is 16 residues long. Germline CDR1 is SGHTA and CDR2 is FQGNSA. The V segment lost 6 bases and the J segment 2 bases; nucleotides outside the gene matches: 13.